This TCR beta chain stems from a study of control samples from healthy donors and cancer patients. V shed 0 bases and J shed 5 bases, with 14 bases lying between them. From germline, CDR1 is SGDLS and CDR2 YYNGEE. The CDR3 has 15 amino acids. The table came from immunoSEQ multiplex PCR; TCRdb's copy has only in-frame clones and leaves some out. The sample includes around 150,000 clones, about 94% of them seen just once. The V gene is TRBV9, the J gene TRBJ2-5, with D possibly called TRBD1 or TRBD2 (5 bases each). Sequenced sample: PBMCs. The TCR was taken from a man aged 55-75 years with colorectal cancer. The CDR3 spells CASSVGAGASETQYF. CDR3 in DNA: TGTGCCAGCAGCGTAGGCGCCGGGGCCTCGGAGACCCAGTACTTC.